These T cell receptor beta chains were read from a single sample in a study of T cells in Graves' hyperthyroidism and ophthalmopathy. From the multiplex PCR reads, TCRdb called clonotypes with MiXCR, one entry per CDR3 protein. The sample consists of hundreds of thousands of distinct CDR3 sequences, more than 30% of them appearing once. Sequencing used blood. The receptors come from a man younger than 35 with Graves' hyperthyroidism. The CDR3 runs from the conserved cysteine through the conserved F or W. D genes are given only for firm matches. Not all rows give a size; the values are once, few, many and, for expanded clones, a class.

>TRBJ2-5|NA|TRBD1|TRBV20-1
CSVTGEWETQYF
TGCAGTGTTACAGGGGAGTGGGAGACCCAGTACTTC
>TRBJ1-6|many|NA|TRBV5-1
CASSGPQGADSPLHF
TGCGCCAGCAGCGGACCGCAGGGTGCTGACTCACCCCTCCACTTT
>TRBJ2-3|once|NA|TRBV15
CATSREGPNTDTQYF
TGTGCCACCAGCAGAGAAGGACCGAACACAGATACGCAGTATTTT
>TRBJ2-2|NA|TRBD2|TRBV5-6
CASRAVAGSNTGELFF
TGTGCCAGCAGGGCCGTAGCGGGCTCGAACACCGGGGAGCTGTTTTTT
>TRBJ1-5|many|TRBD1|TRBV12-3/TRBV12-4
CASRQGEQPQHF
TGTGCCAGCCGACAGGGAGAACAGCCCCAGCATTTT
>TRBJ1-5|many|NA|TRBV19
CATTGSNQPQHF
TGTGCCACAACAGGGAGCAATCAGCCCCAGCATTTT
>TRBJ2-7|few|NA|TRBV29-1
CSVQGQSYGQYF
TGCAGCGTCCAAGGACAGTCCTACGGGCAGTACTTC
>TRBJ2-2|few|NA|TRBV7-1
CASSQMGNTGELFF
TGTGCCAGCAGCCAAATGGGGAACACCGGGGAGCTGTTTTTT
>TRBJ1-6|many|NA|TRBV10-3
CAISEGRGSPLHF
TGTGCCATCAGTGAGGGGAGGGGGTCACCCCTCCACTTT
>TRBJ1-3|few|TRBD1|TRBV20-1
CSATGTGAGNTIYF
TGCAGTGCAACCGGGACAGGGGCTGGAAACACCATATATTTT
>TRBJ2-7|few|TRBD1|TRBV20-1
CSARDGGQGRYEQYF
TGCAGTGCTAGAGATGGGGGACAGGGGCGCTACGAGCAGTACTTC
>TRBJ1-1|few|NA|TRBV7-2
CASSLHGRGNTEAFF
TGTGCCAGCAGCTTACATGGCAGGGGGAACACTGAAGCTTTCTTT
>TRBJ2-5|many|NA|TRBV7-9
CASSLLLRETQYF
TGTGCCAGCAGCTTGCTCCTTCGAGAGACCCAGTACTTC
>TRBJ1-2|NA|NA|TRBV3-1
CASSQKDPSWGYTF
TGTGCCAGCAGCCAAAAGGACCCCTCGTGGGGCTACACCTTC
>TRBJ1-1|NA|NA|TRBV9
CASSLWMESQMNTEAFF
TGTGCCAGCTCCCTTTGGATGGAGTCCCAAATGAACACTGAAGCTTTCTTT
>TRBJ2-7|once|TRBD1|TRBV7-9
CASSFGEGAEQYF
TGTGCCAGCAGCTTTGGTGAGGGGGCCGAGCAGTACTTC
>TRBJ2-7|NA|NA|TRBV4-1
CASSHLTSYEQYF
TGCGCCAGCAGCCATTTGACTAGCTACGAGCAGTACTTC
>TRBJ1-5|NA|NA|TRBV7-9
CASSPIGDRQPQHF
TGTGCCAGCAGCCCGATAGGGGATAGACAGCCCCAGCATTTT
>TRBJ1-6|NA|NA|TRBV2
CASGPRNSPLHF
TGTGCCAGCGGCCCAAGGAATTCACCCCTCCACTTT
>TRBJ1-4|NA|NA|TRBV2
CASSLDQYGSSNEKLFF
TGTGCCAGCAGCTTAGATCAGTACGGGTCGTCTAATGAAAAACTGTTTTTT
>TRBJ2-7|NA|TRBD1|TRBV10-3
CASRGQLSYEQYF
TGTGCCAGCAGGGGACAGCTCTCCTACGAGCAGTACTTC
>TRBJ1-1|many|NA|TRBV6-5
CASFGNTEAFF
TGTGCCAGCTTCGGGAACACTGAAGCTTTCTTT
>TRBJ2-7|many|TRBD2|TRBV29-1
CSVLAGDYEQYF
TGCAGCGTTTTAGCGGGCGACTACGAGCAGTACTTC
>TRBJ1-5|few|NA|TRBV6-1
CASTPEVPGLSNQPQHF
TGTGCCAGCACTCCCGAGGTTCCGGGCCTTAGCAATCAGCCCCAGCATTTT
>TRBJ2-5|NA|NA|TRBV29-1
CSVDWLEGSILQETQYF
TGCAGCGTTGATTGGTTGGAGGGCTCAATCCTCCAAGAGACCCAGTACTTC
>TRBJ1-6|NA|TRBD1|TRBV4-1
CASSHSQQGAGNSPLHF
TGCGCCAGCAGCCATAGCCAACAGGGGGCCGGGAATTCACCCCTCCACTTT
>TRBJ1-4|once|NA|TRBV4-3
CASSQDDAGRGEKLFF
TGCGCCAGCAGCCAAGATGACGCAGGGAGGGGTGAAAAACTGTTTTTT
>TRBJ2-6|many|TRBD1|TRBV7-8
CASSADDRVKGANVLTF
TGTGCCAGCAGCGCGGATGACAGGGTTAAAGGGGCCAACGTCCTGACTTTC
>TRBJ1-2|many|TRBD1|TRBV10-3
CAISPQGDGDYGYTF
TGTGCCATCAGTCCACAGGGGGATGGGGACTATGGCTACACCTTC
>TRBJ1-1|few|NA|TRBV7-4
CASSLQGLVNTEAFF
TGTGCCAGCAGCTTACAGGGGCTGGTGAACACTGAAGCTTTCTTT
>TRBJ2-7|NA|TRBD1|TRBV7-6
CASSTPVAGGPYEQYF
TGTGCCAGCAGCACCCCGGTGGCAGGGGGCCCCTACGAGCAGTACTTC
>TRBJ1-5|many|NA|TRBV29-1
CSVGGGTNQPQHF
TGCAGCGTTGGAGGCGGAACAAATCAGCCCCAGCATTTT
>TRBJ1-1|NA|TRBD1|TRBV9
CASSSQGFDTEAFF
TGTGCCAGCAGCTCACAGGGGTTCGACACTGAAGCTTTCTTT
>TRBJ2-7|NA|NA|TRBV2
CALRTGASYEQYF
TGTGCCCTGAGGACGGGGGCCTCCTACGAGCAGTACTTC
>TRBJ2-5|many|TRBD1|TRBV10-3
CAIMAPGQPQETQYF
TGTGCCATCATGGCCCCGGGACAGCCCCAAGAGACCCAGTACTTC
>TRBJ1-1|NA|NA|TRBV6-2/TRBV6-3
CASGLWGRNTEAFF
TGTGCCAGCGGCCTATGGGGGCGAAACACTGAAGCTTTCTTT
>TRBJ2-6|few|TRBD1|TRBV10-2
CASSEPTRDRVVQQPGASVLTF
TGCGCCAGCAGTGAGCCGACACGGGACAGGGTCGTCCAACAACCTGGGGCCAGCGTCCTGACTTTC
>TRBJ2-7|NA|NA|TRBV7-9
CASSHTPEGPYEQYF
TGCGCCAGCAGCCACACCCCCGAGGGCCCCTACGAGCAGTACTTC
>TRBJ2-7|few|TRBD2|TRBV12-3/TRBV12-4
CASSTAGIYEQYF
TGTGCCAGCAGTACAGCGGGAATCTACGAGCAGTACTTC
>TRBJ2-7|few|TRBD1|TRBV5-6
CASSFDRGLSYEQYF
TGTGCCAGCAGTTTTGACAGGGGACTCTCCTACGAGCAGTACTTC
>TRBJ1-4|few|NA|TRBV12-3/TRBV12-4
CASSLTDSNEKLFF
TGTGCCAGCAGCTTGACGGACTCTAATGAAAAACTGTTTTTT
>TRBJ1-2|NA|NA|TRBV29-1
CSVGGIYGYTF
TGCAGCGTTGGTGGGATCTATGGCTACACCTTC
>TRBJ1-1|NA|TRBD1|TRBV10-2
CASSVQGFANTEAFF
TGTGCCAGCAGTGTACAGGGGTTCGCGAACACTGAAGCTTTCTTT
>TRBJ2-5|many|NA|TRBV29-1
CSVDGRFAAQYF
TGCAGCGTTGACGGACGGTTCGCGGCCCAGTACTTC
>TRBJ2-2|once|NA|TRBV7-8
CASSQVPRGTNTGELFF
TGCGCCAGCAGCCAAGTTCCCCGCGGAACGAACACCGGGGAGCTGTTTTTT
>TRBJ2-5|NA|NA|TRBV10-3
CASSLLGIMGQETQYF
TGTGCCAGCAGTTTACTCGGTATTATGGGCCAGGAGACCCAGTACTTC
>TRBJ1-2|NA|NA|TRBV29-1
CSVEVGGRDGYTF
TGCAGCGTTGAAGTTGGGGGGCGGGATGGCTACACCTTC
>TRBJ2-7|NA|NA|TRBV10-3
CAISEAGQTYEQYF
TGTGCCATCAGTGAGGCGGGACAGACCTACGAGCAGTACTTC
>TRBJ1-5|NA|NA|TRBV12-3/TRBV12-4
CASRNEGGSPQHF
TGTGCCAGCCGCAACGAGGGAGGAAGTCCCCAGCATTTT
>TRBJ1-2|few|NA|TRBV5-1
CASSLRWNYGYTF
TGCGCCAGCAGCTTGCGATGGAACTATGGCTACACCTTC
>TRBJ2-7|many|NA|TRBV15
CATSREASARSYEQYF
TGTGCCACCAGCAGAGAGGCTAGCGCCCGCTCCTACGAGCAGTACTTC
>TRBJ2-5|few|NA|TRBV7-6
CASSDQGLQETQYF
TGTGCCAGCAGCGATCAGGGGTTACAAGAGACCCAGTACTTC
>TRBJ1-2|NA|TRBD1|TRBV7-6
CASSQDQTGVNGYTF
TGTGCCAGCAGCCAAGATCAGACAGGGGTTAATGGCTACACCTTC
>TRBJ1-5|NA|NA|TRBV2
CASSQTDPRGNQPQHF
TGTGCCAGCAGCCAAACAGACCCAAGGGGCAATCAGCCCCAGCATTTT